This record concerns one TCR beta chain sequence. Antigen specificity is unknown. CD45RO-negative cells were positively selected for CCR7, leaving out terminally differentiated effector memory CD45RA+ cells. Free of recent acute infections or vaccinations, the donors were healthy HIV-negative adults. This sample was included in a study of shared clonotypes between healthy human individuals. Findings of the study overall: Blood was the only sampled material, and tissue repertoires likely differ.

The table came from immunoSEQ multiplex PCR; TCRdb's copy has only in-frame clones and leaves some out. The data contain under 2,000,000 clones, 85% to 95% of them singletons. The CDR3 runs 16 residues. V shed 0 bases and J 5 bases; nucleotides not matched to a gene: 7. Germline assignment: CDR1 LNHDA and CDR2 SQIVND (reference sequence). The chain employs TRBV19 and TRBJ2-7, with 10 bases lining up with TRBD1. The sequence was collected from a man between 18 and 35 years old in good health. The sequenced sample was naive CD8+ T cells sorted from blood. CDR3 in DNA: TGTGCCAGTAGTATAGATCGACGACAGGGGGCTCACGAGCAGTACTTC. Encoded protein: CASSIDRRQGAHEQYF. Full variable domain (outside the CDR3, taken from reference TRBV19 and TRBJ2-7): DGGITQSPKYLFRKEGQNVTLSCEQNLNHDAMYWYRQDPGQGLRLIYYSQIVNDFQKGDIAEGYSVSREKKESFPLTVTSAQKNPTAFYLCASSIDRRQGAHEQYFGPGTRLTVT.